This TCR beta chain was retrieved from a study of T cells in Graves' hyperthyroidism and ophthalmopathy. Overall study: Blood from the periphery was taken at initial diagnosis, before any treatment.

Using RNA transcripts as the source, TCR beta CDR3 regions were amplified. With the HTBI primer set, the TCR CDR3 went through a first round of RT-PCR. MiXCR, run by TCRdb on the multiplex PCR reads, gives a single entry per CDR3 protein. The sample gives 350,000 to 450,000 distinct CDR3 sequences, around 14% of which show up once; approximately 10% is in the top ten. An absence of ophthalmopathy progression within 18 months meant stable Graves' hyperthyroidism. Study-level findings and limits: Researchers found most expanded thyroid clonotypes above 0.001 in blood as well.

CDR3 length: 14 residues. J was trimmed by 2 bases and V by 4 bases; bases with no gene match: 4. CDR1 and CDR2 (germline): SNHLY, FYNNEI. This clonotype was detected many times. As yet, its antigen is unknown. The chain links TRBV2 to TRBJ2-7; TRBD1 matches at 8 bases. The TCR comes from a woman aged 60-75 years with Graves' hyperthyroidism. The sequenced material came from blood. The DNA of the CDR3 is TGTGCCAGCAGTGCAAGGGACAGGACCTACGAGCAGTACTTC. It specifies CASSARDRTYEQYF.